This entry lists 9 T cell receptor beta chains sequenced from one sample in a study of shared clonotypes between healthy human individuals. Using immunoSEQ multiplex PCR, the repertoire was profiled, and TCRdb retains in-frame clones only, with some absent. The data show roughly 2.6 million clones, about 92% seen once. Sequencing input: naive CD4+ T cells sorted from blood. Documented subset: CD45RA+ positively selected. These receptor sequences come from a man aged 18 to 29 in good health.

The sample holds one count of this clone. The chain recombines TRBV5-1 with TRBJ1-1; D gene uncertain. Germline V lookup: CDR1 SGHRS, CDR2 YFSETQ. Trimming left V 6 bases short and J 1 base short, with 13 bases between. This CDR3 is built from 14 residues. CDR3 sequence (DNA): TGCGCCAGCACCCCGCAGCTGAAGAACACTGAAGCTTTCTTT. Protein: CASTPQLKNTEAFF.

The J gene is TRBJ1-4, the V gene TRBV30; 8 positions agree with TRBD1. V gave up 1 base and J gave up 11 bases; unmatched junction bases: 15. Germline V CDR1 and CDR2: GTSNPN, SVGIG (reference sequence). This CDR3 is 16 amino acids long. The DNA for the CDR3 is TGTGCCTGGAGTGCAACCTATCAGGGGGCGCAAGGTAAACTGTTTTTT. Residues: CAWSATYQGAQGKLFF.

The chain recombines TRBV28 with TRBJ1-6; D uncertain. Trimming removed 10 bases at V and 0 bases at J, with 10 bases between. CDR3 length: 14 residues. CDR1 and CDR2 (germline): MDHEN, SYDVKM. CDR3 DNA: TGTGCCACTACGGGGAGCTCCTATAATTCACCCCTCCACTTT. Protein product: CATTGSSYNSPLHF.

On this clone: Within the sample, other DNA sequences also encode this same CDR3. The chain links TRBV10-1 to TRBJ2-7; unclear D gene. Germline-derived CDR1 and CDR2 are WNHNN and SYGVQD (reference sequence). This CDR3 is built from 12 residues. Trimming cost V 6 bases and J 1 base, with 7 bases left between them. CDR3 DNA sequence: TGCGCCAGCAGCGAACTTTCCTACGAGCAGTACTTC. Its protein is CASSELSYEQYF.

A note on this clone: Additional DNA sequences in this sample encode the identical CDR3. This chain joins TRBV6-1 and TRBJ2-7; no definite D call. CDR1 is MNHNS and CDR2 is SASEGT in the germline V gene. The CDR3 spans 14 residues. V dropped 1 base and J dropped 2 bases, with 9 bases sitting between them. In nucleotides, the CDR3 is TGTGCCAGCAGTGAAGGGAGCAGCCCCTACGAGCAGTACTTC. This codes for CASSEGSSPYEQYF.

The chain employs TRBV7-9 and TRBJ1-1; D unclear. This CDR3 is 14 amino acids long. The V end lost 2 bases, the J end lost 6 bases, and 13 bases lay between the germline ends. Germline values: CDR1 SEHNR, CDR2 FQNEAQ (reference sequence). As DNA, the CDR3 is TGTGCCAGCAGCTTAAGTGGGCTCAGTGCTGAAGCTTTCTTT. It translates to CASSLSGLSAEAFF.

Worth noting for this clone: The sample contains more than one DNA sequence encoding this CDR3. The chain employs TRBV11-2 and TRBJ2-2; no reliable D call. V dropped 2 bases and J dropped 7 bases, with 5 bases sitting between them. CDR1 and CDR2 from the germline V gene are SGHAT and FQNNGV. The length of the CDR3 is 12 residues. The CDR3 DNA is TGTGCCAGCAGCTTATCTCTCGGGGAGCTGTTTTTT. Translating gives CASSLSLGELFF.

The chain has TRBV5-6 and TRBJ1-6, with unresolved D. The ends were cut back, 2 bases at V and 6 bases at J, with 12 bases in the middle. Per the germline V gene, CDR1 is SGHDT and CDR2 is YYEEEE. The CDR3 totals 15 residues. Here the CDR3 DNA reads TGTGCCAGCAGCTTTGACGGGCGGGGTAATTCACCCCTCCACTTT. The encoded protein is CASSFDGRGNSPLHF.

Only a few counts were recorded for this clone. The chain uses TRBV9 and TRBJ1-6, with 9 bases matching TRBD1. Trimming removed 0 bases from V and 10 bases from J; junction bases left unmatched: 2. The CDR3 totals 14 residues. CDR1 is SGDLS, CDR2 YYNGEE, per germline. The DNA of the CDR3 is TGTGCCAGCAGCGTAGAGGACAGGGGCTCACCCCTCCACTTT. Encoded protein: CASSVEDRGSPLHF. The full variable domain, in which reference TRBV9 and TRBJ1-6 provide the parts outside the CDR3, is DSGVTQTPKHLITATGQRVTLRCSPRSGDLSVYWYQQSLDQGLQFLIQYYNGEERAKGNILERFSAQQFPDLHSELNLSSLELGDSALYFCASSVEDRGSPLHFGNGTRLTVT.